A single sample gave rise to the 8 T cell receptor beta chains below, sequenced in a study of tumor-infiltrating lymphocytes in primary liver carcinoma. Starting material of 450 to 500 ng total RNA yielded TCR beta cDNA via a constant-region primer. Employing slightly modified ARM-PCR, three nested multiplex PCR rounds were run, and these gave rise to the TCR beta libraries. Each of the first two PCR rounds ran 9 to 11 cycles with TRBV1-TRBV30 forward and C-beta reverse primers. TCRdb recomputed calls from the multiplex PCR reads with MiXCR, one row per CDR3 protein. This table holds under 85,000 distinct CDR3 sequences, 60% to 75% found once. Unsorted bulk tissue (about 18-30 mg) underwent RNA and DNA co-extraction. Sequencing was carried out using liver tumor tissue from sampling region 1. The subset here: tumor region T1, superior pole. Source of these receptors: a man aged 40-49 years with primary liver carcinoma and hepatitis B virus infection.

Notes on this clonotype: This may stem from a read error, because a much larger clone lies one nucleotide away. The V call is TRBV29-1, the J call TRBJ2-4; D possibly uses TRBD1 or TRBD2 (5 bases each). Germline values: CDR1 SQVTM, CDR2 ANQGSEA. The CDR3 consists of 12 residues. The CDR3 region is CSGVDGGNTQYF. In nucleotides, the CDR3 is TGCAGCGGGGTAGATGGGGGAAACACTCAGTACTTC.

In its sample, this clonotype was seen a few times. The J gene is TRBJ2-1, the V gene TRBV20-1, with 8 bases that match TRBD1. The CDR3 sequence is 12 residues long. V was clipped by 7 bases and J by 4 bases; unmatched bases: 3. The germline V gene has CDR1 DFQATT and CDR2 SNEGSKA (reference sequence). CDR3 bases: TGCAGTGGCGGACAGGGTTACAATGAGCAGTTCTTC. It yields the protein CSGGQGYNEQFF.

With respect to this clonotype: The conserved closing phenylalanine or tryptophan is absent in this CDR3, likely reflecting a read error. Because the CDR3's place on the DNA is in doubt, the DNA is left out and the CDR3 is given as listed by TCRdb. V and J are TRBV7-8 and TRBJ2-7; the table's D call, TRBD1, was not checked against the DNA. Germline V gene lookup returns CDR1 SGHVS and CDR2 FQNEAQ. The CDR3 is 13 residues long, counting both termini. CDR3 protein: CVSRGDTSYEQYI.

Of note for this clonotype: At one of its ends the junction is not consistent with the germline gene, which may arise from a read error. V gene TRBV29-1 combines with J gene TRBJ2-3; D is unclear. This CDR3 spans 16 amino acids. In germline, CDR1 is SQVTM, CDR2 ANQGSEA. CDR3 loop: CSASPLSAESADAQYF. The DNA for the CDR3 is TGCAGCGCCAGCCCGCTATCGGCTGAATCCGCAGATGCGCAGTATTTT.

For this clonotype: The junction and the germline gene differ at one end; a read error may be behind it. V is TRBV6-1 and J is TRBJ2-5; D possibly corresponds to TRBD1 (6 bases). The CDR3 consists of 12 residues. Per germline, CDR1 MNHNS and CDR2 SASEGT. CDR3 bases: TGTGCCAGCAGACCACGGACAGAGACTCAGTACTTC. This sequence encodes CASRPRTETQYF.

Regarding this clonotype: This CDR3 fails to terminate in the conserved phenylalanine or tryptophan, so it likely reflects a read error. The V gene is TRBV5-1, the J gene TRBJ2-4, with D unresolved. The V gene's germline CDR1 is SGHRS and CDR2 YFSETQ. Trimming removed 2 bases at V and 9 bases at J, with 27 bases between. The CDR3 has 18 amino acids. The CDR3 here is CASSLWYRAPTQQSIQYL. DNA of the CDR3: TGCGCCAGCAGCTTATGGTACCGGGCTCCAACACAGCAAAGCATTCAGTACCTC.

About this clonotype: It is likely a read error, because the conserved phenylalanine at the end of the CDR3 is missing. The V call is TRBV11-2, the J call TRBJ2-5; D remains unclear. V lost 5 bases to trimming and J lost 2 bases, with 15 bases between them. Germline CDR1 reads SGHAT; CDR2 reads FQNNGV. The CDR3 loop spans 15 amino acids. CDR3 nucleotide sequence: TGTGCCAGCAGCCCGACCTGGGCAGCTCAAGAGACCCAGTACTTA. The encoded protein is CASSPTWAAQETQYL.

This clonotype was picked up many times. This chain connects TRBV28 to TRBJ1-2; possibly TRBD1 for D (6 bases). CDR1 MDHEN and CDR2 SYDVKM come from the germline V gene. CDR3 size: 15 residues. The V end was cut by 3 bases, the J end by 5 bases, with 16 bases between. CDR3 protein: CASSFLQGRLYGYTF. DNA of the CDR3: TGTGCCAGCAGTTTCTTGCAGGGGCGCCTTTATGGCTACACCTTC.